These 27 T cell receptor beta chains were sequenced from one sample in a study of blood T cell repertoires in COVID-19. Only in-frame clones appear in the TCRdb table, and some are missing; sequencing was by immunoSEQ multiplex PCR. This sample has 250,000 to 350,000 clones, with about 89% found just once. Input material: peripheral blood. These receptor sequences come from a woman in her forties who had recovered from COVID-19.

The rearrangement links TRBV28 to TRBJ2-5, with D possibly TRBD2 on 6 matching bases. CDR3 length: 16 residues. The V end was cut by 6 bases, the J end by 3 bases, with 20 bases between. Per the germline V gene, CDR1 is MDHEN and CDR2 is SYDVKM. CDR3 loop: CASSSTSGAPKETQYF. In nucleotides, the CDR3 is TGTGCCAGCAGCTCGACGTCGGGAGCGCCCAAAGAGACCCAGTACTTC.

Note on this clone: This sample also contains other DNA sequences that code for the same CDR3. The CDR3 loop is CAWSGDTNQPQHF. The CDR3 DNA is TGTGCCTGGAGTGGGGACACGAATCAGCCCCAGCATTTT. The chain combines TRBV30 with TRBJ1-5; D is perhaps TRBD1 (6 bases). The germline gives CDR1 GTSNPN, CDR2 SVGIG (reference sequence). Trimming took off 1 base at V and 4 bases at J, with 8 bases between the two ends. This CDR3 has 13 residues.

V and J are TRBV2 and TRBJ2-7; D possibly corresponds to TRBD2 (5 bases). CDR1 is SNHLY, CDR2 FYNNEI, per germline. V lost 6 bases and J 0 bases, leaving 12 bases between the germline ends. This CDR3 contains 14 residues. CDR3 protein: CASRSAESSYEQYF. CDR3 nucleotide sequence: TGTGCCAGCAGGTCAGCGGAAAGCTCCTACGAGCAGTACTTC.

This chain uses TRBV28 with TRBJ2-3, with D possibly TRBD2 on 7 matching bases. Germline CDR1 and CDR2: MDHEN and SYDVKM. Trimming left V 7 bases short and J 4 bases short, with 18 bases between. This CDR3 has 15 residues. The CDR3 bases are TGTGCCAGCACCACGGGGGGCGCAGACGCAGATACGCAGTATTTT. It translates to CASTTGGADADTQYF.

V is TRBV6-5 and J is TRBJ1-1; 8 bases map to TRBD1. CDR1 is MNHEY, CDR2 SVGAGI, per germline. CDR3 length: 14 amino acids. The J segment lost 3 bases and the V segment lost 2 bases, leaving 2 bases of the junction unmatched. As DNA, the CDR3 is TGTGCCAGCAGTTACACGACAGGGGACACTGAAGCTTTCTTT. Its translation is CASSYTTGDTEAFF.

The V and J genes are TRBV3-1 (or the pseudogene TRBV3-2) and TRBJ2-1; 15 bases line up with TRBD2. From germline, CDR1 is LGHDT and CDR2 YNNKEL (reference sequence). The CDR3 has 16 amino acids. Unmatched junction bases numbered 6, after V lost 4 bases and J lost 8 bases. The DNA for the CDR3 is TGTGCCAGCAGCCTAGGACTAGCGGGAGGGTTGGATGAGCAGTTCTTC. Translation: CASSLGLAGGLDEQFF.

The CDR3 region has the DNA TGTGCCAGTGGGACTAGCGGAGACGAGCAGTACTTC. This codes for CASGTSGDEQYF. The chain is built from TRBV19 and TRBJ2-7, with TRBD2 matching 11 bases. The trim removed 8 bases at V and 5 bases at J, leaving 2 bases unmatched. Germline values: CDR1 LNHDA, CDR2 SQIVND (reference sequence). CDR3 length: 12 residues.

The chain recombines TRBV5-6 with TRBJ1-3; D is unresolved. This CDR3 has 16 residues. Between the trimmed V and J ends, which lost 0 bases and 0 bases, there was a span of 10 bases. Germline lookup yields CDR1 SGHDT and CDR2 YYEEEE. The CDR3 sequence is CASSLGASSSGNTIYF. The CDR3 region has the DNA TGTGCCAGCAGCTTGGGGGCCAGTAGCTCTGGAAACACCATATATTTT.

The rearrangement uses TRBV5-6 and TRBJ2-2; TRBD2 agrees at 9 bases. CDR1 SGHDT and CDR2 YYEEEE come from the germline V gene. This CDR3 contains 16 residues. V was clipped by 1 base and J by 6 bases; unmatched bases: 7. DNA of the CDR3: TGTGCCAGCAGCTTGTTGAGTAGCGGGAGATCCGGGGAGCTGTTTTTT. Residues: CASSLLSSGRSGELFF.

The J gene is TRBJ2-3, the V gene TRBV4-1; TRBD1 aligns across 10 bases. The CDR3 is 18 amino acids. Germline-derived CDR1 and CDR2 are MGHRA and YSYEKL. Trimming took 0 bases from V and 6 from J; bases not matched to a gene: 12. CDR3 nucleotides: TGCGCCAGCAGCCAAGATCAGGGACGACAGGGGGCTTTTGATACGCAGTATTTT. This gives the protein CASSQDQGRQGAFDTQYF.

The CDR3, as DNA: TGTGCCAGCAGCCCCCGGAGAATAGAGACCCAGTACTTC. This sequence encodes CASSPRRIETQYF. The rearrangement joins TRBV11-2 to TRBJ2-5, with D unresolved. V shed 5 bases and J shed 4 bases, with 11 bases lying between them. CDR3 length: 13 amino acids. In germline, CDR1 is SGHAT, CDR2 FQNNGV. Drawing the rest from reference TRBV11-2 and TRBJ2-5, the complete variable domain is EAGVAQSPRYKIIEKRQSVAFWCNPISGHATLYWYQQILGQGPKLLIQFQNNGVVDDSQLPKDRFSAERLKGVDSTLKIQPAKLEDSAVYLCASSPRRIETQYFGPGTRLLVL.

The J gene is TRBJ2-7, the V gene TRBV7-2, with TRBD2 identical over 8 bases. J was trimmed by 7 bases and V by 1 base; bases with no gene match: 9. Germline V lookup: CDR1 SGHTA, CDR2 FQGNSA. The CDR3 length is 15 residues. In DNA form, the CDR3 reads TGTGCCAGCAGCTTAGGATTAGCGGGAACGGAGGAGCAGTACTTC. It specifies CASSLGLAGTEEQYF.

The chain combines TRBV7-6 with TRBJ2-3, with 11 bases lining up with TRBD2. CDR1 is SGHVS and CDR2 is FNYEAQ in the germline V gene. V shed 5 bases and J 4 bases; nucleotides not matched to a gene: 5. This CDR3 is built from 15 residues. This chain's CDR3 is CASSTTSGSADTQYF. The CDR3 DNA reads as TGTGCCAGCAGCACTACTAGCGGGAGTGCAGATACGCAGTATTTT.

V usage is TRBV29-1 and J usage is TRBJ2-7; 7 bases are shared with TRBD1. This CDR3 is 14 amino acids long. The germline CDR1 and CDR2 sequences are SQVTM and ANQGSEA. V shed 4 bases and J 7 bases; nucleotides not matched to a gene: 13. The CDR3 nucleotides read TGCAGCGTTGGTTTGACAGGGTCTCTAGTAGAGCAGTACTTC. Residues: CSVGLTGSLVEQYF.

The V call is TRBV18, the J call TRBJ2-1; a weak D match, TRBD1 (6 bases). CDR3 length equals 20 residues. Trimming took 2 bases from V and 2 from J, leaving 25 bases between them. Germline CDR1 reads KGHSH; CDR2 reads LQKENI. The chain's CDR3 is CASSPLGQGPRPGTYNEQFF. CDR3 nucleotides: TGTGCCAGCTCACCATTGGGTCAGGGGCCCCGCCCCGGCACCTACAATGAGCAGTTCTTC.

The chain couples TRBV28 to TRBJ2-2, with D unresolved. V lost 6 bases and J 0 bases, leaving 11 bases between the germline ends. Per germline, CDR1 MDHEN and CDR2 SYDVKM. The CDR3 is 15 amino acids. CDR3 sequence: CASSIDIANTGELFF. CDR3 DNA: TGTGCCAGCAGCATTGACATCGCGAACACCGGGGAGCTGTTTTTT.

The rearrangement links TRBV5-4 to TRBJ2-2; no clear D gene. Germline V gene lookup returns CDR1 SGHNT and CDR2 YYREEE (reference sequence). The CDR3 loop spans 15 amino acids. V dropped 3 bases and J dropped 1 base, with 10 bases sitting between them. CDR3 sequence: CASSSVPENTGELFF. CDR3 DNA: TGTGCCAGCAGCTCAGTTCCCGAGAACACCGGGGAGCTGTTTTTT.

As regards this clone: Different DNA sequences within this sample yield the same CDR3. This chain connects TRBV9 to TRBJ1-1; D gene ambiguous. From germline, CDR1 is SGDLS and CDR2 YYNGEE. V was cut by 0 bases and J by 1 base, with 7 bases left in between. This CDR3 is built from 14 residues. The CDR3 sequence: CASSVDGENTEAFF. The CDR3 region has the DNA TGTGCCAGCAGCGTAGACGGAGAGAACACTGAAGCTTTCTTT.

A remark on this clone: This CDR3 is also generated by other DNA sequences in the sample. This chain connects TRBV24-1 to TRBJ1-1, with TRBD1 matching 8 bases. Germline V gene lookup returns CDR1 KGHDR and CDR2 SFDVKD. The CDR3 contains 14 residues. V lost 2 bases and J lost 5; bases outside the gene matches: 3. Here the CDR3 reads CATSDSQGGTEAFF. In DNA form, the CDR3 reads TGTGCCACCAGTGATTCACAGGGGGGGACTGAAGCTTTCTTT.

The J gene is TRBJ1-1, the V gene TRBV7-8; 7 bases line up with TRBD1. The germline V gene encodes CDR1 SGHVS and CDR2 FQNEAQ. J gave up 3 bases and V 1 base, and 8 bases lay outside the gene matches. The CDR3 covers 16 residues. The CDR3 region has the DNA TGTGCCAGCAGCTTAGTTGGGACAGCTCGGGACACTGAAGCTTTCTTT. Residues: CASSLVGTARDTEAFF.

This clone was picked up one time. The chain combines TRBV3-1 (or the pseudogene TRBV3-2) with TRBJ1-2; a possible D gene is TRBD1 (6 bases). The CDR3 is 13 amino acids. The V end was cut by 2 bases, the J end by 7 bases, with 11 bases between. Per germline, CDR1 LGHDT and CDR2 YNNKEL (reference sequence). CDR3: CASSQIQGSGYTF. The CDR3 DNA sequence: TGTGCCAGCAGCCAAATACAGGGTAGTGGCTACACCTTC.

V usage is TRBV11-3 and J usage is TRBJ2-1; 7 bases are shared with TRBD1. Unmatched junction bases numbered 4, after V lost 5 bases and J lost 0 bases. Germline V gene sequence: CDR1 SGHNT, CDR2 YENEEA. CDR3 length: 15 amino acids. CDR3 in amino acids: CASSLGQYSYNEQFF. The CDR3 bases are TGTGCCAGCAGCCTGGGACAGTACTCCTACAATGAGCAGTTCTTC.

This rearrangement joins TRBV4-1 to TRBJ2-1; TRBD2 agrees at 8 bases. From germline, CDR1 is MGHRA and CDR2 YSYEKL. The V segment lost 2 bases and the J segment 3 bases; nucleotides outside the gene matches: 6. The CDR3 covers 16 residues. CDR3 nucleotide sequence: TGCGCCAGCAGCCAACCTACTAGCGGAAACTACAATGAGCAGTTCTTC. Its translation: CASSQPTSGNYNEQFF.

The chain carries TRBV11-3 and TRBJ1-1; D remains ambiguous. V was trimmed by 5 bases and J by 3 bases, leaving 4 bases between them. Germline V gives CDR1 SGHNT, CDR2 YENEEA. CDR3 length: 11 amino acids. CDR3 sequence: CASSAYTEAFF. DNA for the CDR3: TGTGCCAGCAGCGCGTACACTGAAGCTTTCTTT.

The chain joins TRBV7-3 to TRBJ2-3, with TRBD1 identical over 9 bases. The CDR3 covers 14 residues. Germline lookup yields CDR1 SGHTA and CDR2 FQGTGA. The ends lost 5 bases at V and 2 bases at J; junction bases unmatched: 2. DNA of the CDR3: TGTGCCAGCAGCGGACAGGGGCCCACAGATACGCAGTATTTT. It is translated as CASSGQGPTDTQYF.

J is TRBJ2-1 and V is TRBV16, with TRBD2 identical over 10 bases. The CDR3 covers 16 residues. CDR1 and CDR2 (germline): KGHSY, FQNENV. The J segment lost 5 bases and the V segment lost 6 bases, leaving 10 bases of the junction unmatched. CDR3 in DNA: TGTGCCAGCAGTCAAGCTCTAGCGGGAGTCCACAATGAGCAGTTCTTC. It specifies CASSQALAGVHNEQFF.

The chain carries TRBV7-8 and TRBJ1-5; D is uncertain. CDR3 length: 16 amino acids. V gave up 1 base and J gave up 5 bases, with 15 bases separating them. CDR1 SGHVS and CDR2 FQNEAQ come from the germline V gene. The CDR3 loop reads CASSLVGRQIDQPQHF. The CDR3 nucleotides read TGTGCCAGCAGCTTAGTTGGGAGGCAGATAGATCAGCCCCAGCATTTT.